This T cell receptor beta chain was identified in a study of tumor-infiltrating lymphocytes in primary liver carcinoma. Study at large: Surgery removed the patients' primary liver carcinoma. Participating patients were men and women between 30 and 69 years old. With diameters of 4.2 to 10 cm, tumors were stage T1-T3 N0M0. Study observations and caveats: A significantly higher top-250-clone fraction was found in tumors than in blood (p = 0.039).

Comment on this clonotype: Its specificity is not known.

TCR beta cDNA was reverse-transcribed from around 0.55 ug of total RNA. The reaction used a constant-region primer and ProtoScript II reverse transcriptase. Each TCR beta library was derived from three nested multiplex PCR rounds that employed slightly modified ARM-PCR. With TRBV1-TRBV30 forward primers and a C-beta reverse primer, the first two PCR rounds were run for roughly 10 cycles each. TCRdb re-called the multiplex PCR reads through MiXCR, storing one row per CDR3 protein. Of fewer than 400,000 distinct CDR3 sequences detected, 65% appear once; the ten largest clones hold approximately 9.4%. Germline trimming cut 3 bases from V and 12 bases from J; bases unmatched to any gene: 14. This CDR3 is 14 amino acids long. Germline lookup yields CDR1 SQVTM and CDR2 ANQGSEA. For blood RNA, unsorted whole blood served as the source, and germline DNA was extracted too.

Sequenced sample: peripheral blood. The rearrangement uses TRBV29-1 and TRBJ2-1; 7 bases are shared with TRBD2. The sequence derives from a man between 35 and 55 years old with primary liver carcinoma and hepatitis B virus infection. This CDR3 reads CSVDSGRALVGQFF. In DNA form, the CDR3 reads TGCAGCGTTGATAGTGGGAGGGCCCTGGTTGGGCAGTTCTTC.